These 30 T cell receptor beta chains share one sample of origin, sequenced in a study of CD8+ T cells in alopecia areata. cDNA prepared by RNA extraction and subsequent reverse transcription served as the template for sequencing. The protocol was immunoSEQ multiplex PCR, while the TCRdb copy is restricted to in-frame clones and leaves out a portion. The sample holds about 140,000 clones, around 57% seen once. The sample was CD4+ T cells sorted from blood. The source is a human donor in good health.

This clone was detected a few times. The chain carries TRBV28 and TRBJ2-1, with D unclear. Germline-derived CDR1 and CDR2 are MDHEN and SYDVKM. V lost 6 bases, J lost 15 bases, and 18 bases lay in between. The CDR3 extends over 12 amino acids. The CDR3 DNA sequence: TGTGCCAGCAGCTCGGGCTCCGTCCTTATGTTCTTC. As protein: CASSSGSVLMFF.

The CDR3 loop reads CASSLHRAGMYEQYF. The CDR3 DNA sequence: TGTGCCAGCAGTTTACACCGTGCAGGAATGTACGAGCAGTACTTC. The rearrangement joins TRBV6-5 to TRBJ2-7; D unclear. The CDR3 runs to 15 residues. The germline CDR1 and CDR2 sequences are MNHEY and SVGAGI. The V end lost 4 bases, the J end lost 4 bases, and 17 bases lay between the germline ends.

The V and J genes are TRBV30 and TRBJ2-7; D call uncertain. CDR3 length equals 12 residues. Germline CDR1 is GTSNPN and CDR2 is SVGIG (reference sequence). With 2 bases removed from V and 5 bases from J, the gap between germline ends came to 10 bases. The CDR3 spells CAWSWGHHEQYF. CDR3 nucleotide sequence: TGTGCCTGGAGTTGGGGTCACCACGAGCAGTACTTC.

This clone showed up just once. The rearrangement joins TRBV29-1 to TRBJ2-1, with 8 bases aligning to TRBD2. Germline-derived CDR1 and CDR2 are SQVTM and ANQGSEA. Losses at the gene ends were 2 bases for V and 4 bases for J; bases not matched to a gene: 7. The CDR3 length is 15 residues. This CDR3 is CSVEPAGAPYNEQFF. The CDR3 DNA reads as TGCAGCGTTGAACCAGCGGGAGCCCCTTACAATGAGCAGTTCTTC.

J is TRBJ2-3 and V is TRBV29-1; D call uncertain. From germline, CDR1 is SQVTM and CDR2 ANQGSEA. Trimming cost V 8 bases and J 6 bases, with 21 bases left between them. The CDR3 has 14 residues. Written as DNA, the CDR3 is TGCAGCTTATCTAGTGTCAAACGGTCGGATACGCAGTATTTT. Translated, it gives CSLSSVKRSDTQYF.

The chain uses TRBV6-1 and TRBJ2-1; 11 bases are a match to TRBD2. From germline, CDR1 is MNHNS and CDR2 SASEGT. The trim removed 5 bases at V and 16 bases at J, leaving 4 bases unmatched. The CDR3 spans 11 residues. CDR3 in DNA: TGTGCCAGCAGTTTAGCGGGAGGGTTCTTCTTC. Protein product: CASSLAGGFFF.

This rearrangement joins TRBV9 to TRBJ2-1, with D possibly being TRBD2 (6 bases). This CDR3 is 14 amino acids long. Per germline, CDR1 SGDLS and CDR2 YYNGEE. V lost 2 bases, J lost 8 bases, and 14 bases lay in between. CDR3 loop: CASSVSGQPHEQFF. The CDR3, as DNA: TGTGCCAGCAGCGTTAGCGGCCAGCCCCATGAGCAGTTCTTC.

The CDR3 DNA reads as TGTGCCAGCACCCCTGGATGGAGCTACGAGCAGTACTTC. Protein sequence: CASTPGWSYEQYF. The J gene is TRBJ2-7, the V gene TRBV6-5; D unresolved. This CDR3 spans 13 amino acids. V was cut by 7 bases and J by 3 bases, with 13 bases left in between. Germline CDR1 MNHEY, CDR2 SVGAGI.

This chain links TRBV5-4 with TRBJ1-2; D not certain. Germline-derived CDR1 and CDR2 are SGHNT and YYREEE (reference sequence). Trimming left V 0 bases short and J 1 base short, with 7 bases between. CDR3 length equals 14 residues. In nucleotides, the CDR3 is TGTGCCAGCAGCTTGGAGACCTTTAACTATGGCTACACCTTC. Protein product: CASSLETFNYGYTF.

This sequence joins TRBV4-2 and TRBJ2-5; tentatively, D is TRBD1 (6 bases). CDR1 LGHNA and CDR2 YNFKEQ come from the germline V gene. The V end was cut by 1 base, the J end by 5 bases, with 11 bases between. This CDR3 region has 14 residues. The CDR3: CASSQGLRGETQYF. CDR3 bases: TGTGCCAGCAGCCAAGGCTTAAGGGGGGAGACCCAGTACTTC.

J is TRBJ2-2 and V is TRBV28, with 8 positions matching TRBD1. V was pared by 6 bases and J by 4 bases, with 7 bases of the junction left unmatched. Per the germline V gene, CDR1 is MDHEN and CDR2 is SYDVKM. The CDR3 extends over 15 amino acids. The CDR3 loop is CASRPQGAGTGELFF. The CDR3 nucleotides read TGTGCCAGCAGACCTCAGGGGGCAGGCACCGGGGAGCTGTTTTTT.

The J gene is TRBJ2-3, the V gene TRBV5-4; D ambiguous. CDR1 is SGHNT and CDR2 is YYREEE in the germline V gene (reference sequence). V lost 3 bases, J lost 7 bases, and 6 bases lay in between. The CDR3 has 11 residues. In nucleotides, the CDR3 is TGTGCCAGCAGCTCTCCTAATACGCAGTATTTT. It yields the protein CASSSPNTQYF.

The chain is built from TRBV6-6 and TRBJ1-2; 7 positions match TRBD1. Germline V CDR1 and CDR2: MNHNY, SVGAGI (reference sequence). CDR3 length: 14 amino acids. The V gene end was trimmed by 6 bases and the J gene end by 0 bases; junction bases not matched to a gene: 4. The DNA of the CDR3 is TGTGCCAGCAGGGGGGACAGTCCTAACTATGGCTACACCTTC. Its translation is CASRGDSPNYGYTF.

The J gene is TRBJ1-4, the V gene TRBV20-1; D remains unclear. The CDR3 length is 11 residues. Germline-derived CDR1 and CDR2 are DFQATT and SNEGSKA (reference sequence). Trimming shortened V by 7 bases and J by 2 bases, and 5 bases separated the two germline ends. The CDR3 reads CSVLTNEKLFF. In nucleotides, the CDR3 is TGCAGTGTATTGACTAATGAAAAACTGTTTTTT.

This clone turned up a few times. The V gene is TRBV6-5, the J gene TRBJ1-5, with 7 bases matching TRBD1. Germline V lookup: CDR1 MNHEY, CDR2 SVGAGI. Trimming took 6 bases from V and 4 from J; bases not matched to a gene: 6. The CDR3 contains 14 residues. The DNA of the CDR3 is TGTGCCAGCAGCTCCGGGACAGTAAATCAGCCCCAGCATTTT. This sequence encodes CASSSGTVNQPQHF.

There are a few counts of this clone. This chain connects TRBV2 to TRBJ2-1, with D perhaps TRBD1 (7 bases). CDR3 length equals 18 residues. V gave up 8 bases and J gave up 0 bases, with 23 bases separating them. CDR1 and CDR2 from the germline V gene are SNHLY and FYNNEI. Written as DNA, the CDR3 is TGTGCCAGCTCTCAGGGGGTATTTGCGGGGCACTCCTACAATGAGCAGTTCTTC. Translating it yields CASSQGVFAGHSYNEQFF.

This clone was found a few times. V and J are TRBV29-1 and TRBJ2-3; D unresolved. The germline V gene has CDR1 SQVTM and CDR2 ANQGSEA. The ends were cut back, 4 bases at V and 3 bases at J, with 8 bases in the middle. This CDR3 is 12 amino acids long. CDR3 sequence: CSVVRTTDTQYF. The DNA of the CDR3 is TGCAGCGTTGTACGGACGACAGATACGCAGTATTTT.

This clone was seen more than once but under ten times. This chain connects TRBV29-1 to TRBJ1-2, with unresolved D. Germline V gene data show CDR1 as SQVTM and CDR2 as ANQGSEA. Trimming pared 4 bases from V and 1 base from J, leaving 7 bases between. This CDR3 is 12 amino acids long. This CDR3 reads CSVGQSNYGYTF. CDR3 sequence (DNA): TGCAGCGTTGGCCAGAGTAACTATGGCTACACCTTC. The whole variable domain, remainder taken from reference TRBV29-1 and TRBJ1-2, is SAVISQKPSRDICQRGTSLTIQCQVDSQVTMMFWYRQQPGQSLTLIATANQGSEATYESGFVIDKFPISRPNLTFSTLTVSNMSPEDSSIYLCSVGQSNYGYTFGSGTRLTVV.

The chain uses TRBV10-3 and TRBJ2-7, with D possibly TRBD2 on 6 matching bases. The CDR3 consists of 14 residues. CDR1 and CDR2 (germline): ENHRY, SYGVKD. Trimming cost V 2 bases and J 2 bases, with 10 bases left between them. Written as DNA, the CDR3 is TGTGCCATCAGTGAGAATTCGGGGGCCTACGAGCAGTACTTC. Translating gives CAISENSGAYEQYF.

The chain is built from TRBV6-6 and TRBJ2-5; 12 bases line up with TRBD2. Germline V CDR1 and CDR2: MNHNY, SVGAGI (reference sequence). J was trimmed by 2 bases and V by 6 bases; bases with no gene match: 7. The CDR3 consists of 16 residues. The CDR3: CASRETGTSGQETQYF. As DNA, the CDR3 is TGTGCCAGCAGAGAAACCGGGACTAGCGGGCAAGAGACCCAGTACTTC.

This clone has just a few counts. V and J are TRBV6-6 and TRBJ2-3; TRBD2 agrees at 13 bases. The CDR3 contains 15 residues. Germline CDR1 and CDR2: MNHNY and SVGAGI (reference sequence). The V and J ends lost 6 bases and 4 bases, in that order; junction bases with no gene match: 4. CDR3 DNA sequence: TGTGCCAGCAGACGACTAGCGGGAGGCGCAGATACGCAGTATTTT. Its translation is CASRRLAGGADTQYF.

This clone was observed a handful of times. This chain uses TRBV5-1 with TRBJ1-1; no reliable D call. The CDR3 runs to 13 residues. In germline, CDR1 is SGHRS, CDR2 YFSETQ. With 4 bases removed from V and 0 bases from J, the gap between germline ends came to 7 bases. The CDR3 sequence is CASSRTVNTEAFF. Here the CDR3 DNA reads TGCGCCAGCAGCAGGACGGTGAACACTGAAGCTTTCTTT.

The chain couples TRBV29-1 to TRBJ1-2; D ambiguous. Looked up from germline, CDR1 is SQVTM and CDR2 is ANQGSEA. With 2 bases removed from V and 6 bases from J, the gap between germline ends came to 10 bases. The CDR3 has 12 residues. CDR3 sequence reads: CSVEREPDGYTF. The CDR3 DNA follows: TGCAGCGTTGAAAGGGAGCCGGATGGCTACACCTTC.

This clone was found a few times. The CDR3 region has the DNA TGCAGCGTTGAAGGGCAGGCGGCCCTGGGGCAGTACTTC. The encoded protein is CSVEGQAALGQYF. The chain has TRBV29-1 and TRBJ2-7; D is undetermined. CDR3 length equals 13 residues. Germline CDR1 and CDR2: SQVTM and ANQGSEA. V was cut by 1 base and J by 9 bases, with 16 bases left in between.

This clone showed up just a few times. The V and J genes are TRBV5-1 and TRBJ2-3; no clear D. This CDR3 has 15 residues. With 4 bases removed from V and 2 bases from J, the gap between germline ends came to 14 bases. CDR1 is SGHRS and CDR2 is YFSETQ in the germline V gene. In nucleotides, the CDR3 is TGCGCCAGCAGCCCCCCAAGGCCTTCCACAGATACGCAGTATTTT. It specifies CASSPPRPSTDTQYF.

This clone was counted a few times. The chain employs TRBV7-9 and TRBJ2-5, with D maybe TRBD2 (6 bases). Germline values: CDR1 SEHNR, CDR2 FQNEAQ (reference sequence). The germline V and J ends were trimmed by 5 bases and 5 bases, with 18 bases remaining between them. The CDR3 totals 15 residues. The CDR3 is CASSPGGRTWETQYF. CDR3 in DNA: TGTGCCAGCAGCCCCGGGGGTCGCACTTGGGAGACCCAGTACTTC.

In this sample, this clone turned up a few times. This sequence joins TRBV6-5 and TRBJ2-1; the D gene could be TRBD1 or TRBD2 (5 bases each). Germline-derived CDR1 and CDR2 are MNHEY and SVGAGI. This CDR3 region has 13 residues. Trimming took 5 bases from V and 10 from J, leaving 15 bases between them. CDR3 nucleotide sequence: TGTGCCAGCAGTGACCTGGAAGGGGAGGAGCAGTTCTTC. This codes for CASSDLEGEEQFF.

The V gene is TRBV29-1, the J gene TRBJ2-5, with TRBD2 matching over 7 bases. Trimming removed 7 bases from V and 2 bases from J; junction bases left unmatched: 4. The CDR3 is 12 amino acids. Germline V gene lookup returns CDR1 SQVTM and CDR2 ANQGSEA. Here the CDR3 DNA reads TGCAGCGGAAGCGGGATACAAGAGACCCAGTACTTC. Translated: CSGSGIQETQYF.

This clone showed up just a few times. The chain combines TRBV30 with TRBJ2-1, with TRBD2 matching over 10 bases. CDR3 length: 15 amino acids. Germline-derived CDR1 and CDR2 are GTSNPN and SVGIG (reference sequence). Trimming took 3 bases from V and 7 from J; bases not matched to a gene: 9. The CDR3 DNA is TGTGCCTGGAGCGCGACTAGCGGGCGTGGGAATGAGCAGTTCTTC. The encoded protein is CAWSATSGRGNEQFF.

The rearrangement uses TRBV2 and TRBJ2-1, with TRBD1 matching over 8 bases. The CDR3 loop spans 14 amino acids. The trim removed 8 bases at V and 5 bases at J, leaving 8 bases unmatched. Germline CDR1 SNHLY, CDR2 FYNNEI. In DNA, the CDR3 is TGTGCCAGCTCTCGGGACAGGCTTAACAATGAGCAGTTCTTC. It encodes CASSRDRLNNEQFF.